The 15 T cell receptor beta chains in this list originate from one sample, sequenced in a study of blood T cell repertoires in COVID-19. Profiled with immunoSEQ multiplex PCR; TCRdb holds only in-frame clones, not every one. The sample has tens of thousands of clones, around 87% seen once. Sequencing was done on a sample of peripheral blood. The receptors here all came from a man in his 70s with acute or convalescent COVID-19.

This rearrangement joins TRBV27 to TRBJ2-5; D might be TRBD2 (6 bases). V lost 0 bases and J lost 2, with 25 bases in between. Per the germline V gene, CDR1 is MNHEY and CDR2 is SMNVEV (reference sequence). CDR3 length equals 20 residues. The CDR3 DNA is TGTGCCAGCAGTTTATCGGGCCCCTGGGGTGGTAGCGGAGATCAAGAGACCCAGTACTTC. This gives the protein CASSLSGPWGGSGDQETQYF.

The CDR3 region is CASSTRTGVLPYEQYF. The CDR3 DNA follows: TGTGCCAGTAGTACCCGGACAGGGGTCCTCCCCTACGAGCAGTACTTC. The genes are TRBV19 and TRBJ2-7; TRBD1 matches at 9 bases. Trimming took 4 bases from V and 2 from J; bases not matched to a gene: 9. Germline V gene data show CDR1 as LNHDA and CDR2 as SQIVND (reference sequence). This CDR3 has 16 residues.

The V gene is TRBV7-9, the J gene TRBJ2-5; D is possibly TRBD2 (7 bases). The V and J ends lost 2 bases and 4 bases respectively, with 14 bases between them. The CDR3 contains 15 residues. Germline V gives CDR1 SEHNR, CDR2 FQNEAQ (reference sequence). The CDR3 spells CASSLMWGGRETQYF. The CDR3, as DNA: TGTGCCAGCAGCTTAATGTGGGGGGGCCGAGAGACCCAGTACTTC.

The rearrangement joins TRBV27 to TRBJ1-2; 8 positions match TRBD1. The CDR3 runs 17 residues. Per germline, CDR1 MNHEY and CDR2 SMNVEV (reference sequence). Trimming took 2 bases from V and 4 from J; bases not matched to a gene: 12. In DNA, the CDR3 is TGTGCCAGCAGTTTAAGCCCGAGTGGGACAGGTGCCTATGGCTACACCTTC. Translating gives CASSLSPSGTGAYGYTF.

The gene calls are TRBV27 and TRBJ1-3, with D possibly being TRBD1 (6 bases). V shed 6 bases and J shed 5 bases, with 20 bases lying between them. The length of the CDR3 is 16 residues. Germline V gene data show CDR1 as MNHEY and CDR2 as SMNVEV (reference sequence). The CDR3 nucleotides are TGTGCCAGCAGCCCCCGGGGCAGGGGAGATCGAAACACCATATATTTT. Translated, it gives CASSPRGRGDRNTIYF.

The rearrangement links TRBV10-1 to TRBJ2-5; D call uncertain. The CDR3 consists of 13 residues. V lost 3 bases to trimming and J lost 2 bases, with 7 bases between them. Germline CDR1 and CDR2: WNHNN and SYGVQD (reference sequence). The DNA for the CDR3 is TGCGCCAGCAGTGATGGCGGACAAGAGACCCAGTACTTC. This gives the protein CASSDGGQETQYF.

Here the CDR3 reads CASSPTPDRGHEKLFF. The CDR3 region has the DNA TGTGCCAGCAGCCCGACGCCGGACAGGGGGCATGAAAAACTGTTTTTT. The V call is TRBV9, the J call TRBJ1-4; TRBD1 matches 11 bases. The CDR3 consists of 16 residues. Germline CDR1 is SGDLS and CDR2 is YYNGEE. With 4 bases clipped from V and 6 bases from J, the junction kept 8 bases outside the gene matches. Full variable domain (missing parts from reference TRBV9 and TRBJ1-4): DSGVTQTPKHLITATGQRVTLRCSPRSGDLSVYWYQQSLDQGLQFLIQYYNGEERAKGNILERFSAQQFPDLHSELNLSSLELGDSALYFCASSPTPDRGHEKLFFGSGTQLSVL.

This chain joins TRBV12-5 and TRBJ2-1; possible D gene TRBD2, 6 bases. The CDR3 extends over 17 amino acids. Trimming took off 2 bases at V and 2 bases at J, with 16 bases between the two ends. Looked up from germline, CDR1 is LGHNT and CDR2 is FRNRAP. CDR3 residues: CASGLSPGTSTYNEQFF. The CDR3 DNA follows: TGTGCTAGTGGTTTGTCTCCCGGGACTTCTACCTACAATGAGCAGTTCTTC. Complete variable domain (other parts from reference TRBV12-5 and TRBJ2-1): DARVTQTPRHKVTEMGQEVTMRCQPILGHNTVFWYRQTMMQGLELLAYFRNRAPLDDSGMPKDRFSAEMPDATLATLKIQPSEPRDSAVYFCASGLSPGTSTYNEQFFGPGTRLTVL.

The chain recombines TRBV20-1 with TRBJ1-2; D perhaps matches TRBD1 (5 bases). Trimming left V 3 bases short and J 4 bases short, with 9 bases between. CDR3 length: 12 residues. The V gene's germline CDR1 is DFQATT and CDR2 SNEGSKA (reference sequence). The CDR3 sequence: CSASSGLYGYTF. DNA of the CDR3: TGCAGTGCTAGTTCAGGGCTCTATGGCTACACCTTC.

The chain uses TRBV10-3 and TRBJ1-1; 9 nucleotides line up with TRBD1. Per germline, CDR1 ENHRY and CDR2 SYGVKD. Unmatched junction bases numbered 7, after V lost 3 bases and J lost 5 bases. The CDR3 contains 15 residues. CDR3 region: CAISDPGTGITEAFF. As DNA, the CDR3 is TGTGCCATCAGTGACCCCGGGACAGGGATAACTGAAGCTTTCTTT.

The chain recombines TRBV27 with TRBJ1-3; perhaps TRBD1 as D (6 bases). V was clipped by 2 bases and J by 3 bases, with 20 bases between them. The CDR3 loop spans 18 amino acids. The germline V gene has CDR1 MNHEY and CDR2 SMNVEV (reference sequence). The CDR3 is CASSLRPFVGAGGNTIYF. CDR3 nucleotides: TGTGCCAGCAGTTTACGGCCCTTCGTGGGGGCGGGTGGAAACACCATATATTTT.

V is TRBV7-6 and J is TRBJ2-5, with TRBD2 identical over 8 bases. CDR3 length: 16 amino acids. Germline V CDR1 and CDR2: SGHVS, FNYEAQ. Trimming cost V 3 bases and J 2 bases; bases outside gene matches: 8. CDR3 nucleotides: TGTGCCAGCAGCTTCCCGGCGGGAGGCGGGCAAGAGACCCAGTACTTC. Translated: CASSFPAGGGQETQYF.

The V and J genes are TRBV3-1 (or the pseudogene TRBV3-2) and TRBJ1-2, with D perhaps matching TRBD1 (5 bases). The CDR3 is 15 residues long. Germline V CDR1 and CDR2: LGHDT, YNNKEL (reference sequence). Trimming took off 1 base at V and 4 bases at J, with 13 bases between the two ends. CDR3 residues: CASSQAPDGGYGYTF. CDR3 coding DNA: TGTGCCAGCAGCCAAGCGCCTGACGGGGGCTATGGCTACACCTTC.

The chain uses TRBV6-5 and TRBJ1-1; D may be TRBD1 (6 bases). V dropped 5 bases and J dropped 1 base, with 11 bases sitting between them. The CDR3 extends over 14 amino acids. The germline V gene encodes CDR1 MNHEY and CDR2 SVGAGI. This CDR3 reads CASSRQAANTEAFF. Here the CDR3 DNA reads TGTGCCAGCAGTCGACAGGCCGCGAACACTGAAGCTTTCTTT.

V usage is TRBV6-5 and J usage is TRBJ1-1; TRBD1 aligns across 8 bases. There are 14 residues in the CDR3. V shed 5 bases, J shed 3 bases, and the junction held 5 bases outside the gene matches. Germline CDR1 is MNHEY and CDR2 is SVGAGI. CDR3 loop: CASSQQGGDTEAFF. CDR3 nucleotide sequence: TGTGCCAGCAGTCAACAGGGGGGCGACACTGAAGCTTTCTTT.